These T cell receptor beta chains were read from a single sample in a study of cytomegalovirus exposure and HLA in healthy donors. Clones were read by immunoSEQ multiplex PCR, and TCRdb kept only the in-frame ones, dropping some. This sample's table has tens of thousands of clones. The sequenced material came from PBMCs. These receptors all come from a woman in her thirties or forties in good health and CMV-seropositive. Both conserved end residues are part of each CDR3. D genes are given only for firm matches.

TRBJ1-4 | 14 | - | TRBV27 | TGTGCCAGCAGTTTAAAGTGGCCCGATGAAAAACTGTTTTTT | CASSLKWPDEKLFF
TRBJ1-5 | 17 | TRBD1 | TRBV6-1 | TGTGCCAGCAGTGTCGACAGGGGGGGTATTAGCAATCAGCCCCAGCATTTT | CASSVDRGGISNQPQHF
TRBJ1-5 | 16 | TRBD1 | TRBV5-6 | TGTGCCAGCAGCAAGGGACAGGGGGCTAGCAATCAGCCCCAGCATTTT | CASSKGQGASNQPQHF
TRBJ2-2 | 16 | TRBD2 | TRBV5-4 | TGTGCCAGCAGTTTTTTCGGACTAGCGGAAGCCGGGGAGCTGTTTTTT | CASSFFGLAEAGELFF
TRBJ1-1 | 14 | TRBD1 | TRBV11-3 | TGTGCCAGCAGCGCCTCCGGGACAGGCGGAATAGCTTTCTTT | CASSASGTGGIAFF
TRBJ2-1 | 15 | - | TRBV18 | TGTGCCAGCTCACCACCGTTGGGGCAGCACAATGAGCAGTTCTTC | CASSPPLGQHNEQFF
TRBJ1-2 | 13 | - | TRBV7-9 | TGTGCCAGCAGCTTAGCTGCCAGGGGCGGCTACACCTTC | CASSLAARGGYTF
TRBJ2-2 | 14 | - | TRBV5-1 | TGCGCCAGTACCGGGACATCGAACACCGGGGAGCTGTTTTTT | CASTGTSNTGELFF
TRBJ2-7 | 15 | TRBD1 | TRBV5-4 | TGTGCCAGCAGGATGCCAGGACAGGGGTACCACGAGCAGTACTTC | CASRMPGQGYHEQYF
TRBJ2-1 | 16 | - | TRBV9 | TGTGCCAGCAGCGCCCCGCGACAGGGCGGGGACAATGAGCAGTTCTTC | CASSAPRQGGDNEQFF
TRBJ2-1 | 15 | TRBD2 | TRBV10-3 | TGTGCCATCAGGACTAGCGGGAGCGGGGACAATGAGCAGTTCTTC | CAIRTSGSGDNEQFF
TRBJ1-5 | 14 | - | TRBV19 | TGTGCCAGTACCACCGGTCAGGGGAATCAGCCCCAGCATTTT | CASTTGQGNQPQHF
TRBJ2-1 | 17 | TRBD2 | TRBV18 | TGTGCCAGCTCACCTCAACTAGCGGGCGGGGGTGGCAATGAGCAGTTCTTC | CASSPQLAGGGGNEQFF
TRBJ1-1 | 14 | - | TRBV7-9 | TGTGCCAGCAGCTTAGGAGGGATGAACACTGAAGCTTTCTTT | CASSLGGMNTEAFF
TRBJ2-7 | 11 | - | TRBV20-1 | TGCAGTGCTAGAAGGACATACGAGCAGTACTTC | CSARRTYEQYF
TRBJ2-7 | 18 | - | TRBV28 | TGTGCCAGCAGCAAATCCCTTCCAGTCCCACCTCCAAACTACGAGCAGTACTTC | CASSKSLPVPPPNYEQYF
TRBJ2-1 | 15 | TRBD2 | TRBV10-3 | TGTGCCATCAGTGAGGGACTAGCGGCCGACAATGAGCAGTTCTTC | CAISEGLAADNEQFF
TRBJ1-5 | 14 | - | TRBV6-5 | TGTGCCAGCAGGCCGGAAAGCGGCAATCAGCCCCAGCATTTT | CASRPESGNQPQHF
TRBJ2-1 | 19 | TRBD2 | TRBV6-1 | TGTGCCAGCAGTGAAACCCCCAACGTTATGGCGGGAGGGCCCAATGAGCAGTTCTTC | CASSETPNVMAGGPNEQFF
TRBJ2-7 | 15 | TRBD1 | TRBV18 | TGTGCCAGCTCATTTGCAGGGGGCTGGACCTACGAGCAGTACTTC | CASSFAGGWTYEQYF
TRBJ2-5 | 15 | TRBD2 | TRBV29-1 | TGCAGCGTTGACACTAGCGGGAGGCCGGAGGAGACCCAGTACTTC | CSVDTSGRPEETQYF
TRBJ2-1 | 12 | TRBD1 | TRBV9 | TGTGCCAGCAGCCCAAGACAGGGCGGGCAGTTCTTC | CASSPRQGGQFF
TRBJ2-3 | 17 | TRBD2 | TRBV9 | TGTGCCAGCAGCGAAGAACCGGGACTAGCGATTACAGATACGCAGTATTTT | CASSEEPGLAITDTQYF
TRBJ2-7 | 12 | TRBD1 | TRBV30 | TGTGCCTGGGGGACAGGGTTCGGAGAGCAGTACTTC | CAWGTGFGEQYF
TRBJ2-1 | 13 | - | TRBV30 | TGTGCCTGGACGTCCCGACTTGACAATGAGCAGTTCTTC | CAWTSRLDNEQFF
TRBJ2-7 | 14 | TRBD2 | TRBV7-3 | TGTGCCAGCAGCTTAGGTAGCGGGAGTTACGAGCAGTACTTC | CASSLGSGSYEQYF
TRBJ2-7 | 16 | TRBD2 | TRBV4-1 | TGCGCCAGCAGCCAAGAGTGGAGCGGGGGTTCCTACGAGCAGTACTTC | CASSQEWSGGSYEQYF
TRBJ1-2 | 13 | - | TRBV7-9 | TGTGCCAGCAGTCCCGGAGGGGACTATGGCTACACCTTC | CASSPGGDYGYTF
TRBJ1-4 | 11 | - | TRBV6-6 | TGTGCCAGCAGTTTTCAAGAAAAACTGTTTTTT | CASSFQEKLFF
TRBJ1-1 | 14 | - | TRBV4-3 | TGCGCCAGCAGCCAAATAGGTAGCCTCACTGAAGCTTTCTTT | CASSQIGSLTEAFF
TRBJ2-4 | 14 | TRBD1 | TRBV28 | TGTGCCAGCAGTTTATCCGGGACAGTCGGCGCTCAGTACTTC | CASSLSGTVGAQYF
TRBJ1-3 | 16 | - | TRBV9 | TGTGCCAGCAGCGATCCGTTTAGTTTCTCTGGAAACACCATATATTTT | CASSDPFSFSGNTIYF
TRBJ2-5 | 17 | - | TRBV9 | TGTGCCAGCAGCTTCCCCGGGGATGGACGGAACGCGGAGACCCAGTACTTC | CASSFPGDGRNAETQYF
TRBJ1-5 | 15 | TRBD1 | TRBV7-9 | TGTGCCAGCAGCTTAGCGGGACAGCCCAATCAGCCCCAGCATTTT | CASSLAGQPNQPQHF
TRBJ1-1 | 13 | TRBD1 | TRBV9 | TGTGCCAGCAGCGTAGCGGGACAGGGTTGGGCTTTCTTT | CASSVAGQGWAFF
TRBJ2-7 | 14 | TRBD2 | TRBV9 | TGTGCCAGCAGCGTAGGTGGAGGGGAGGGCGAGCAGTACTTC | CASSVGGGEGEQYF
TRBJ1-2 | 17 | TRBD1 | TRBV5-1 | TGCGCCAGCAGCGTGCCCGGGACAGCAAAACCAGACTATGGCTACACCTTC | CASSVPGTAKPDYGYTF
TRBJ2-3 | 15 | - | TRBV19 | TGTGCCAGTAACCCAAGGGCAGGGAGCACAGATACGCAGTATTTT | CASNPRAGSTDTQYF
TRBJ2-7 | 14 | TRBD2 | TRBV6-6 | TGTGCCAGCAGTAACCGGGGACTAGCGTACGAGCAGTACTTC | CASSNRGLAYEQYF
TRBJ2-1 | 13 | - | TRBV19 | TGTGCCAGTAGTATCGGTGGTTATGGTGAGCAGTTCTTC | CASSIGGYGEQFF
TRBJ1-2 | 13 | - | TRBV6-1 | TGTGCCAGCAGTGACAGGATGAACTATGGCTACACCTTC | CASSDRMNYGYTF
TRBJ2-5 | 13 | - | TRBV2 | TGTGCCAGCAGTGTCAACAGGAAAGAGACCCAGTACTTC | CASSVNRKETQYF
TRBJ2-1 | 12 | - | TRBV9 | TGTGCCAGCAGCGCTACTGACAATGAGCAGTTCTTC | CASSATDNEQFF
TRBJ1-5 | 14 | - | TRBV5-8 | TGTGCCAGCAGATACCGGACAGGCAATCAGCCCCAGCATTTT | CASRYRTGNQPQHF
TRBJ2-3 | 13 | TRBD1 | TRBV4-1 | TGCGCCAGCAGCCAGGCCGGGACAGGTACGCAGTATTTT | CASSQAGTGTQYF
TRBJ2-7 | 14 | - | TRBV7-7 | TGTGCTAGCAGCATCGATAGGGGCGCCTACGAGCAGTACTTC | CASSIDRGAYEQYF
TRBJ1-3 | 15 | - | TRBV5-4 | TGTGCCAGCAGCCCAGGACAGAGCTCTGGAAACACCATATATTTT | CASSPGQSSGNTIYF
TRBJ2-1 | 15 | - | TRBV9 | TGTGCCAGCAGGCCCCGGAGTAGCGACTACAATGAGCAGTTCTTC | CASRPRSSDYNEQFF
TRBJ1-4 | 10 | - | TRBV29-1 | TGCAGCGGGGGGGGAGAAAAACTGTTTTTT | CSGGGEKLFF
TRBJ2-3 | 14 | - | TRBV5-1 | TGCGCCAGCGGGGCGGTGTCAGGGGTAGATACGCAGTATTTT | CASGAVSGVDTQYF
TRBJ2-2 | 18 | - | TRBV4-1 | TGCGCCAGCAGCCAATTACCCAAGGGGGGGAAAAACACCGGGGAGCTGTTTTTT | CASSQLPKGGKNTGELFF
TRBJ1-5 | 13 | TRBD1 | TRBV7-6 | TGTGCCAGCAGCCGGGACAGGGACCAGCCCCAGCATTTT | CASSRDRDQPQHF
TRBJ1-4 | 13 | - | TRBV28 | TGTGCCAGCACGTTAAATGAGGTTGAAAAACTGTTTTTT | CASTLNEVEKLFF
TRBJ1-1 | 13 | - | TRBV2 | TGTGCCAGCAGGGTTACAGGGTACACTGAAGCTTTCTTT | CASRVTGYTEAFF
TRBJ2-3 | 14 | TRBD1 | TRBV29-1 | TGCAGCGCAGGGCCCGGGACAGGGGGCGATACGCAGTATTTT | CSAGPGTGGDTQYF
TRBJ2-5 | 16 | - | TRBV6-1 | TGTGCCAGCAGTGAAGCTCACACAGCTTATCAAGAGACCCAGTACTTC | CASSEAHTAYQETQYF